One sample yielded the 2 T cell receptor beta chains listed below, sequenced in a study of Graves' ophthalmopathy and Graves' hyperthyroidism. The sequenced template was RNA, covering the TCR beta CDR3 region. HTBI primers primed a first-round RT-PCR, and a second-round multiplex PCR followed. TCRdb re-derived calls from the multiplex PCR reads in MiXCR, one entry per CDR3 protein. The table records a few hundred thousand distinct CDR3 sequences, 17% of them present only once. The sample taken for sequencing was peripheral blood. The receptors derive from an adult woman with stable Graves' hyperthyroidism.

With regard to this clonotype: This likely comes from a read error, as the CDR3 has no conserved phenylalanine or tryptophan at its end. J is TRBJ2-2 and V is TRBV6-2 or TRBV6-3, with D unclear. CDR1 is MNHEY and CDR2 is SVGEGT in the germline V gene. Trimming removed 4 bases from V and 2 bases from J, with 8 bases in between. This CDR3 has 14 amino acids. CDR3 coding DNA: TGTGCCAGCAGTTGGACGGAAAACACCGGGGAGCTGTTTGTT. It translates to CASSWTENTGELFV.

This clonotype occurred many times. This chain links TRBV2 with TRBJ1-3; D not resolved. Germline CDR1 reads SNHLY; CDR2 reads FYNNEI. This CDR3 spans 15 amino acids. Trimming removed 8 bases at V and 0 bases at J, with 14 bases between. As DNA, the CDR3 is TGTGCCAGCCAGACCCGACCGCGCTCTGGAAACACCATATATTTT. Protein product: CASQTRPRSGNTIYF.